The source of this T cell receptor (beta chain) is a study of blood T cell repertoires in COVID-19 (dated by TCRdb to about 2020). With respect to the entire study: Samples covering the acute and convalescent phases of COVID-19 were provided by collaborators in the United States, Italy and Spain. Deeply sampled blood TCRbeta repertoires from subjects exposed to, actively infected with, or recovered from COVID-19 were included in the dataset. The repertoires were released in a freely available public database meant as a resource for research on the immune response to SARS-CoV-2. The samples were drawn from two sources: the first 160 participants of the ongoing ImmuneRACE study, and 1,254 subjects contributed by 6 global collaborators. Sample metadata almost always included a de-identified subject ID, COVID-19 status, age in years and sex. The material from the prospective study consisted of cDNA or gDNA derived from T cells, B-cell-depleted T cells, or PBMCs. Where available, HLA class I and class II types were taken from metadata supplied by the sample provider and were not determined by assay-based typing. Overall results and qualifications from the work: Clinical and demographic metadata were provided uncurated, with the amount varying by source and participant.

With regard to this clone: Its antigen target is currently unknown. Nothing much larger sits one base from this clone, and base qualities are not available.

In the germline V gene (reference sequence), CDR1 corresponds to MNHEY and CDR2 to SMNVEV. The germline V end is reduced by 3 bases and the J end by 6 bases; junction bases left unmatched: 1. Inclusive of the bounding cysteine and phenylalanine, the CDR3 is 12 residues long. Just CDR3 DNA is preserved here, 36 bases in frame from base 1. The immunoSEQ Assay, a bias-controlled multiplex PCR, was used to amplify TCRbeta CDR3 regions from genomic DNA. The study's own analysis went as follows. Nucleated cell counts per sample were estimated from amplification of reference gene primers within the assay. Sequence reads were collapsed and filtered to measure the absolute abundance of every unique TCRbeta CDR3 rearrangement. For each sample, productive Simpson clonality was calculated as the square root of Simpson's diversity index over productive rearrangements. TCRdb limited this immuneACCESS table to in-frame rearrangements with V and J called. A share of clones is missing; checked studies link under half to unresolved V genes, and the rest is unexplained. V, J and clone size are those of that table, while D and trimming were read from the DNA. For this sample there are a few hundred thousand clones; roughly 86% appear just once. Under 1.5% of the sample belongs to the ten largest clones.

Participants in the prospective study were aged about 18 to 95 years, lived in 20 to 30 United States geographic areas, and enrolled through a virtual design. To assign participants to cohorts, the prospective study relied on clinical history that participants themselves reported in a screening survey and a study questionnaire. For ImmuneRACE Cohort 3, a participant was defined as recovered based on two consecutive negative NP/OP PCR tests, clearance by a healthcare professional, or resolution of symptoms. In the prospective study, whole blood, serum and a nasopharyngeal or oropharyngeal swab were collected from each participant by mobile phlebotomists. Additional blood draws and questionnaires over an approximately two-month period could optionally be provided by prospective study participants. Prospective study blood samples were shipped either frozen or at room temperature before DNA extraction.

The V and J segments used are TRBV27 and TRBJ1-2; TRBD1 agrees with 7 junctional bases. Sequenced material: PBMCs or T cells enriched from blood (not recorded which). The TCR comes from a man younger than 40 who had recovered from COVID-19. The CDR3 corresponds to CASSLTGNGYTF. The sequence in DNA is TGTGCCAGCAGTTTGACAGGGAATGGCTACACCTTC.